Below, 7 T cell receptor beta chains from the same sample are listed, as sequenced in a study of blood T cells in healthy people across ages. A second PCR of roughly 6 to 12 cycles used a sample-barcoded 5' primer and a J-beta primer mix. In TCRdb, the 5' RACE reads were re-called with MiXCR into one record per CDR3 protein. The profile shows 700,000 to 1,000,000 distinct CDR3 sequences, approximately 44% of them singletons. Sequencing input: blood. These TCRs come from a man aged 55 to 70 in good health.

This clonotype was counted between two and nine times. The rearrangement joins TRBV4-3 to TRBJ2-1; 9 bases match TRBD1. This CDR3 is 15 amino acids long. Germline CDR1 is LGHNA and CDR2 is YSLEER. The V gene end was trimmed by 4 bases and the J gene end by 5 bases; junction bases not matched to a gene: 6. DNA for the CDR3: TGCGCCAGCAGCCGAGCCGGGACAGGGAACAATGAGCAGTTCTTC. Translation gives CASSRAGTGNNEQFF.

This chain links TRBV24-1 with TRBJ2-5, with TRBD2 matching 8 bases. V was clipped by 4 bases and J by 5 bases; unmatched bases: 8. Germline V gene data show CDR1 as KGHDR and CDR2 as SFDVKD. This CDR3 is built from 15 residues. This CDR3 is CATSEGISGVETQYF. DNA for the CDR3: TGTGCCACCAGTGAGGGGATTAGCGGGGTGGAGACCCAGTACTTC.

The rearrangement links TRBV7-2 to TRBJ2-6; unclear D gene. The V end was cut by 5 bases, the J end by 4 bases, with 18 bases between. CDR3 length: 17 residues. CDR1 is SGHTA and CDR2 is FQGNSA in the germline V gene. CDR3 loop: CASSPSRASAGANVLTF. The DNA for the CDR3 is TGTGCCAGCAGCCCCTCCCGGGCCTCGGCCGGGGCCAACGTCCTGACTTTC.

Worth noting for this clonotype: A junction boundary mismatches the germline segment, possibly from a read error. This chain connects TRBV5-6 to TRBJ1-5; D is uncertain. The CDR3 loop spans 14 amino acids. The germline V gene has CDR1 SGHDT and CDR2 YYEEEE. CDR3 protein: CASSLVAAQETQHF. The CDR3 DNA reads as TGTGCCAGCAGCTTGGTGGCAGCCCAAGAGACCCAGCATTTC.

This clonotype was observed a few times. The J gene is TRBJ2-2, the V gene TRBV12-3 or TRBV12-4, with D possibly being TRBD2 (5 bases). The CDR3 loop spans 16 amino acids. Trimming cost V 7 bases and J 0 bases, with 15 bases left between them. The CDR3 loop reads CASTPEGTTNTGELFF. As DNA, the CDR3 is TGTGCCAGCACCCCAGAGGGCACCACGAACACCGGGGAGCTGTTTTTT.

The V call is TRBV7-2, the J call TRBJ2-1; D possibly corresponds to TRBD2 (6 bases). Germline V gene sequence: CDR1 SGHTA, CDR2 FQGNSA. The CDR3 is made up of 15 amino acids. The V end was cut by 2 bases, the J end by 4 bases, with 12 bases between. As DNA, the CDR3 is TGTGCCAGCAGCTTAATGGCGGGGAGGTACAATGAGCAGTTCTTC. It yields the protein CASSLMAGRYNEQFF.

The gene calls are TRBV9 and TRBJ1-1; 11 bases are shared with TRBD1. V lost 1 base, J lost 4 bases, and 12 bases stayed unmatched. This CDR3 is 18 amino acids long. Germline loops: CDR1 SGDLS, CDR2 YYNGEE. The CDR3 region has the DNA TGTGCCAGCAGCGTAAAGGGAGGGACAGGGGGTCTGGGCACTGAAGCTTTCTTT. Protein sequence: CASSVKGGTGGLGTEAFF.